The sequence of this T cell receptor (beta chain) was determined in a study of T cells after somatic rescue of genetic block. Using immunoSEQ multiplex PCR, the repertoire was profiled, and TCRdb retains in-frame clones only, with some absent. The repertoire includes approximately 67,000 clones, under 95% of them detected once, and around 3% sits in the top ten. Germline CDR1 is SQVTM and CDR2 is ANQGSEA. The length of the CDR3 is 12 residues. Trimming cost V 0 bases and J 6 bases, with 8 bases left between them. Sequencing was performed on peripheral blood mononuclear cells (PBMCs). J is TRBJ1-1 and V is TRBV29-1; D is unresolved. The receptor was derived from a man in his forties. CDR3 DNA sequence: TGCAGCGTTGAAGAAGGAGAAGCTGAAGCTTTCTTT. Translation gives CSVEEGEAEAFF.